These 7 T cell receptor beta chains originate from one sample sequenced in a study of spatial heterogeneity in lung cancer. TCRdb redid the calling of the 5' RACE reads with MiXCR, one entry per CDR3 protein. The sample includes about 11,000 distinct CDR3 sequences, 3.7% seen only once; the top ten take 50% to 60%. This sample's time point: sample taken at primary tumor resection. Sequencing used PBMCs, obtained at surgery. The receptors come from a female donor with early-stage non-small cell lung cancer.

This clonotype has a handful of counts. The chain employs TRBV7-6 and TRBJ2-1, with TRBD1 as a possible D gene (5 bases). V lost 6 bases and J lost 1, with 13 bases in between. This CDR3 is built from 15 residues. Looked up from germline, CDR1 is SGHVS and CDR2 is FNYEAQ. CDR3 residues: CASSPRAVSYNEQFF. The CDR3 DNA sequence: TGTGCCAGCAGTCCCAGGGCAGTATCCTACAATGAGCAGTTCTTC.

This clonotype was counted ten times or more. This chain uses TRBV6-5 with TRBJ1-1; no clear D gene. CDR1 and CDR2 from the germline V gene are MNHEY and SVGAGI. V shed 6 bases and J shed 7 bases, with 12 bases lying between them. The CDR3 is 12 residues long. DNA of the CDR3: TGTGCCAGCAGCTCCAGTATTGGTGAAGCTTTCTTT. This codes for CASSSSIGEAFF.

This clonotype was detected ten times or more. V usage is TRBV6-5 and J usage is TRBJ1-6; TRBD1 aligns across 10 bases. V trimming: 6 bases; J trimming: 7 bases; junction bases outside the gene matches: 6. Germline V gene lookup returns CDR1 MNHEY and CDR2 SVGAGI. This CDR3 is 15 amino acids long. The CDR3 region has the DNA TGTGCCAGCAGGGGACAGGGGACGAGAAATTCACCCCTCCACTTT. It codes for CASRGQGTRNSPLHF.

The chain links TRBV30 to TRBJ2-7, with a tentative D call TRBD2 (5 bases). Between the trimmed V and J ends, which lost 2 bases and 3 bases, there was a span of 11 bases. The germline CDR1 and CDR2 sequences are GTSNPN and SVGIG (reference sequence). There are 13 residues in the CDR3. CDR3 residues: CAWSLSGNYEQYF. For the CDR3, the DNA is TGTGCCTGGAGTCTCAGCGGTAACTACGAGCAGTACTTC.

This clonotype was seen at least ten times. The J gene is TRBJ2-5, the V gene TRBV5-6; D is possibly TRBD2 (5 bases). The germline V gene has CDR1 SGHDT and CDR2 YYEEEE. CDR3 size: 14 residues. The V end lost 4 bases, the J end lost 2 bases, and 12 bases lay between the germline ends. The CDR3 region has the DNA TGTGCCAGCAGCCCTGGACTGGTACAAGAGACCCAGTACTTC. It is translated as CASSPGLVQETQYF.

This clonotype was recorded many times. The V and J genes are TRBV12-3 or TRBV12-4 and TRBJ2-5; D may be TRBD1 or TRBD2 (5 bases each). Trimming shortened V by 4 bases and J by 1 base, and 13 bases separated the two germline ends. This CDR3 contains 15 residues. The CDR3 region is CASSWRRGVQETQYF. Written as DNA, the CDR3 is TGTGCCAGCAGTTGGAGACGGGGCGTCCAAGAGACCCAGTACTTC.

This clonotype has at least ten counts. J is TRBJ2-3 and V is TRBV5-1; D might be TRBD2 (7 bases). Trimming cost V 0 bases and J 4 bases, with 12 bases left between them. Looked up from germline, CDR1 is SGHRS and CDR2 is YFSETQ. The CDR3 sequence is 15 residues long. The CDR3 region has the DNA TGCGCCAGCAGCTTGGGCGGCGGGGGCCCAGATACGCAGTATTTT. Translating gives CASSLGGGGPDTQYF.